The 4 T cell receptor beta chains below were found in one sample sequenced in a study of Ad26.COV2.S vaccination and SARS-CoV-2 variants. TCRdb's copy holds only in-frame clones and misses some; the assay was immunoSEQ multiplex PCR. Of more than 300,000 clones listed, about 85% are singletons. Treatment described: around 19 received Ad26.COV2.S at low or high dose, single or two shots; about 5 received placebo; per-sample allocation not given. Specimen acquisition occurred on day 63 following the initial vaccine or placebo injection. The sample consisted of peripheral blood, taken in a trial of Ad26.COV2.S vaccine versus placebo. Receptors originate from a person between 18 and 59 years old who received the Ad26.COV2.S COVID-19 vaccine or a placebo.

The chain links TRBV7-3 to TRBJ1-2; D is unclear. The CDR3 is 13 amino acids. CDR1 is SGHTA and CDR2 is FQGTGA in the germline V gene. Trimming pared 5 bases from V and 2 bases from J, leaving 9 bases between. The CDR3 spells CASSPRGNYGYTF. Written as DNA, the CDR3 is TGTGCCAGCAGCCCGCGAGGGAACTATGGCTACACCTTC.

The chain employs TRBV7-9 and TRBJ2-7; 7 bases are shared with TRBD1. The CDR3 has 15 residues. J gave up 2 bases and V 4 bases, and 8 bases lay outside the gene matches. Germline lookup yields CDR1 SEHNR and CDR2 FQNEAQ (reference sequence). CDR3 sequence reads: CASSSPGQPTYEQYF. CDR3 in DNA: TGTGCCAGCAGCTCCCCGGGACAGCCCACCTACGAGCAGTACTTC.

This clone was picked up one time. CDR3 region: CASSLGPGQETQYF. In nucleotides, the CDR3 is TGCGCCAGCAGCTTGGGGCCAGGCCAAGAGACCCAGTACTTC. This chain connects TRBV5-1 to TRBJ2-5; D ambiguous. CDR1 SGHRS and CDR2 YFSETQ come from the germline V gene. V was clipped by 0 bases and J by 1 base, with 7 bases between them. The CDR3 sequence is 14 residues long.

V and J are TRBV7-6 and TRBJ1-1; TRBD1 might be the D (6 bases). Trimming pared 4 bases from V and 2 bases from J, leaving 14 bases between. This CDR3 spans 15 amino acids. Germline assignment: CDR1 SGHVS and CDR2 FNYEAQ. The CDR3, as DNA: TGTGCCAGCAGCTCAGGGGCCTCCACTAACACTGAAGCTTTCTTT. This translates into CASSSGASTNTEAFF.